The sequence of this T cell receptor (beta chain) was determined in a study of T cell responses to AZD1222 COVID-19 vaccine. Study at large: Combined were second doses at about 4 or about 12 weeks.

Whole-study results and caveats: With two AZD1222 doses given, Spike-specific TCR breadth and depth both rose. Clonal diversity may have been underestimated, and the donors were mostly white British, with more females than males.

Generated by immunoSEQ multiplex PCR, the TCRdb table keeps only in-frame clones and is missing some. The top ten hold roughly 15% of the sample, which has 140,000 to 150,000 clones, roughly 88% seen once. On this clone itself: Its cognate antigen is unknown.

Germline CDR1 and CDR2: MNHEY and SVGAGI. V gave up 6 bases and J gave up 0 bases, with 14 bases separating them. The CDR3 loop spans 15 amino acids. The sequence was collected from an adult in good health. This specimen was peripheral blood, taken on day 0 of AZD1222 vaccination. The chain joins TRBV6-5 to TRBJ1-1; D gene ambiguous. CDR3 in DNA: TGTGCCAGCAGCCGTTCGCTCAGCATGAACACTGAAGCTTTCTTT. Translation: CASSRSLSMNTEAFF.